This is a list of T cell receptor beta chains from one sample in a study of blood T cell repertoires in COVID-19. The repertoire was sequenced with immunoSEQ multiplex PCR; TCRdb's copy has only in-frame clones and lacks some. The sample shows 260,000 or so clones, about four fifths of them seen only once. Sample: PBMCs or T cells enriched from blood (not recorded which). The origin of the receptors is a woman aged 40 to 50 who had been exposed to COVID-19. CDR3s include the opening cysteine and the closing phenylalanine or tryptophan. Each record gives: D gene, J gene, clone size, V gene, CDR3 protein, CDR3 DNA. A D gene is named only where the DNA matches it firmly. Only some rows state a clone size, as once, few, many or a class for expanded clones.

d_call: .; j_call: TRBJ1-2; clone_size: once; v_call: TRBV11-2; cdr3_aa: CASSLDTEPYGYTF; cdr3_nt: TGTGCCAGCAGCTTAGATACAGAACCTTATGGCTACACCTTC
d_call: .; j_call: TRBJ1-5; clone_size: .; v_call: TRBV2; cdr3_aa: CASSEASGRQPQHF; cdr3_nt: TGTGCCAGCAGTGAGGCTTCAGGGCGCCAGCCCCAGCATTTT
d_call: TRBD1; j_call: TRBJ1-1; clone_size: few; v_call: TRBV18; cdr3_aa: CASSPDRSEAFF; cdr3_nt: TGTGCCAGCTCACCGGACAGGTCTGAAGCTTTCTTT
d_call: .; j_call: TRBJ1-2; clone_size: .; v_call: TRBV1; cdr3_aa: CTSSQHWDRGSPYGYTF; cdr3_nt: TGCACCAGCAGCCAACATTGGGACAGGGGCAGTCCCTATGGCTACACCTTC
d_call: TRBD1; j_call: TRBJ1-1; clone_size: .; v_call: TRBV3-1/TRBV3-2; cdr3_aa: CASSLQGVDTEAFF; cdr3_nt: TGTGCCAGCAGCCTACAGGGGGTGGACACTGAAGCTTTCTTT
d_call: TRBD1; j_call: TRBJ1-1; clone_size: .; v_call: TRBV18; cdr3_aa: CASSPAQGASWTEAFF; cdr3_nt: TGTGCCAGCTCACCAGCCCAGGGGGCGAGTTGGACTGAAGCTTTCTTT
d_call: TRBD1; j_call: TRBJ2-7; clone_size: .; v_call: TRBV4-1; cdr3_aa: CASSQGSGQGNYEQYF; cdr3_nt: TGCGCCAGCAGCCAAGGGTCTGGACAGGGGAACTACGAGCAGTACTTC
d_call: .; j_call: TRBJ2-3; clone_size: .; v_call: TRBV6-5; cdr3_aa: CASSRGPSTDTQYF; cdr3_nt: TGTGCCAGTTCCAGGGGACCAAGCACAGATACGCAGTATTTT
d_call: .; j_call: TRBJ1-1; clone_size: many; v_call: TRBV29-1; cdr3_aa: CSVEDLTDTEAFF; cdr3_nt: TGCAGCGTGGAAGACCTGACAGACACTGAAGCTTTCTTT
d_call: .; j_call: TRBJ1-5; clone_size: .; v_call: TRBV6-5; cdr3_aa: CASSSGSWDNQPQHF; cdr3_nt: TGTGCCAGCAGTAGCGGGAGCTGGGACAATCAGCCCCAGCATTTT
d_call: .; j_call: TRBJ1-2; clone_size: few; v_call: TRBV7-2; cdr3_aa: CASSPTGANWYQNPYGYTF; cdr3_nt: TGTGCCAGCAGCCCGACTGGGGCCAACTGGTACCAGAATCCCTATGGCTACACCTTC
d_call: .; j_call: TRBJ1-2; clone_size: .; v_call: TRBV11-2; cdr3_aa: CASSLLPGVGVNYGYTF; cdr3_nt: TGTGCCAGCAGCTTATTACCGGGGGTAGGGGTTAACTATGGCTACACCTTC
d_call: TRBD2; j_call: TRBJ2-7; clone_size: .; v_call: TRBV28; cdr3_aa: CASSFSAGGDEQYF; cdr3_nt: TGTGCCAGCAGTTTTTCGGCGGGGGGGGACGAGCAGTACTTC
d_call: .; j_call: TRBJ2-7; clone_size: many; v_call: TRBV20-1; cdr3_aa: CSATGENEQYF; cdr3_nt: TGCAGTGCTACAGGGGAGAACGAGCAGTACTTC
d_call: .; j_call: TRBJ2-7; clone_size: .; v_call: TRBV28; cdr3_aa: CASSPAYEQYF; cdr3_nt: TGTGCCAGCAGCCCGGCCTACGAGCAGTACTTC
d_call: .; j_call: TRBJ2-2; clone_size: many; v_call: TRBV6-1; cdr3_aa: CASSDGQGSTGELFF; cdr3_nt: TGTGCCAGCAGTGACGGCCAGGGATCCACCGGGGAGCTGTTTTTT
d_call: .; j_call: TRBJ1-2; clone_size: .; v_call: TRBV5-6; cdr3_aa: CASSLGQFPYGYTF; cdr3_nt: TGTGCCAGCAGCTTGGGACAGTTCCCTTATGGCTACACCTTC
d_call: .; j_call: TRBJ1-2; clone_size: .; v_call: TRBV9; cdr3_aa: CASSVSGAPTLDGYTF; cdr3_nt: TGTGCCAGCAGCGTCTCGGGAGCCCCGACCTTGGATGGCTACACCTTC
d_call: .; j_call: TRBJ1-1; clone_size: .; v_call: TRBV11-2; cdr3_aa: CASSPTTGSRAFF; cdr3_nt: TGTGCCAGCAGCCCAACTACCGGGAGCCGGGCTTTCTTT